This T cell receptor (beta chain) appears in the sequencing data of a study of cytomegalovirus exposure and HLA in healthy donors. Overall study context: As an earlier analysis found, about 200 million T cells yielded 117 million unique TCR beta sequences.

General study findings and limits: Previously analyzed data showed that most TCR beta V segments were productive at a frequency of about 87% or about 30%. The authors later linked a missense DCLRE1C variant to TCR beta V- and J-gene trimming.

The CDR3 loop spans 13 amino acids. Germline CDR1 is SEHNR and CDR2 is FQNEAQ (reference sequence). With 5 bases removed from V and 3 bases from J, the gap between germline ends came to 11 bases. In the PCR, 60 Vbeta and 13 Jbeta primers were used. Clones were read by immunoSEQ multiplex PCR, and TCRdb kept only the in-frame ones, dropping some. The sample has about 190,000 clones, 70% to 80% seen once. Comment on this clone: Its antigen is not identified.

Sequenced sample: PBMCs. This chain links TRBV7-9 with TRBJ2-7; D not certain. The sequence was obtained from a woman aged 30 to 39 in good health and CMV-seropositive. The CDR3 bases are TGTGCCAGCAGCCCCAGTGCAAGCTACGAGCAGTACTTC. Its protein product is CASSPSASYEQYF.